This entry describes one TCR beta chain. The antigen is undetermined. The primer mix had 60 Vbeta and 13 Jbeta primers. The protocol was immunoSEQ multiplex PCR, while the TCRdb copy is restricted to in-frame clones and leaves out a portion. The data show 150,000 to 200,000 clones, approximately 67% seen once. This sample is drawn from a study of cytomegalovirus exposure and HLA in healthy donors. The junction had 7 bases not matched to a gene; V was cut back by 4 bases and J by 2 bases. Germline V lookup: CDR1 SGHNT, CDR2 YYREEE (reference sequence). The CDR3 runs to 17 residues. General study points: Some V segments, TRBV6-2 and TRBV6-3 among them, were indistinguishable and were therefore excluded. For most subjects, TCR beta sequences were reported to predict HLA-A and HLA-B alleles with accuracy. A few chains tied to CMV proved CMV antigen-specific in vitro.

V is TRBV5-4 and J is TRBJ2-3; 13 bases agree with TRBD2. The sequencing sample was made of PBMCs. The receptor was isolated from a woman aged 18 to 35 in good health and CMV-seropositive. The CDR3 bases are TGTGCCAGCAGCCTCCCGGGACTAGCGGGGAACACAGATACGCAGTATTTT. It is translated as CASSLPGLAGNTDTQYF.